This T cell receptor beta chain was recorded in a study of blood T cell repertoires in COVID-19. Study information: The samples span acute and convalescent COVID-19 from the United States, Italy and Spain. From T cells, B-cell-depleted T cells, or PBMCs came the material, which was cDNA or gDNA.

In the authors' methods: Reference gene primer amplification yielded estimated nucleated cell counts. Only in-frame clones appear in the TCRdb table, and some are missing; sequencing was by immunoSEQ multiplex PCR. That table furnishes V, J and clone size, whereas the DNA furnished D and trimming. Of 180,000 or so clones in the sample, around 90% were seen once. The CDR3 totals 13 residues. Per the germline V gene, CDR1 is SGHVS and CDR2 is FNYEAQ. V lost 3 bases, J lost 2 bases, and 4 bases lay in between. This receptor was taken from a man in his forties or fifties with acute or convalescent COVID-19. V and J are TRBV7-6 and TRBJ2-2, with unresolved D. The sequenced sample was peripheral blood. CDR3 sequence reads: CASSFGNTGELFF. For the CDR3, the DNA is TGTGCCAGCAGCTTCGGTAACACCGGGGAGCTGTTTTTT. Combining the CDR3 with reference TRBV7-6 and TRBJ2-2 gives the whole variable domain GAGVSQSPRYKVTKRGQDVALRCDPISGHVSLYWYRQALGQGPEFLTYFNYEAQQDKSGLPNDRFSAERPEGSISTLTIQRTEQRDSAMYRCASSFGNTGELFFGEGSRLTVL.